A single sample is the source of the 9 T cell receptor beta chains below, sequenced in a study of T-cell reconstitution after alpha-beta-depleted transplantation in children. Library preparation (for TCRbeta) was performed with unique molecular identifiers. TCRdb independently ran MiXCR on the PCR reads; one entry per CDR3 protein. Seen here are 70,000 to 95,000 distinct CDR3 sequences, 9.5% to 15% observed once, and the top ten hold about 15%. The sample was PBMCs from the stem cell graft donor, taken from the stem cell graft. These receptors were collected from a human donor who donated a stem cell graft to a child with inherited bone marrow failure.

In its sample, this clonotype was seen many times. The chain employs TRBV5-1 and TRBJ2-7; D is tentatively TRBD1 or TRBD2 (5 bases each). V dropped 4 bases and J dropped 0 bases, with 14 bases sitting between them. Germline V gene data show CDR1 as SGHRS and CDR2 as YFSETQ. The CDR3 is 15 residues long. As DNA, the CDR3 is TGCGCCAGCAGCATCGGGACCGTTAGCTCCTACGAGCAGTACTTC. Encoded protein: CASSIGTVSSYEQYF. Filled out from reference TRBV5-1 and TRBJ2-7, the complete variable domain reads KAGVTQTPRYLIKTRGQQVTLSCSPISGHRSVSWYQQTPGQGLQFLFEYFSETQRNKGNFPGRFSGRQFSNSRSEMNVSTLELGDSALYLCASSIGTVSSYEQYFGPGTRLTVT.

Ten or more counts support this clonotype. V usage is TRBV11-3 and J usage is TRBJ2-1, with 10 bases fitting TRBD2. The CDR3 totals 15 residues. V lost 3 bases to trimming and J lost 4 bases; unmatched junction nucleotides: 3. Germline CDR1 is SGHNT and CDR2 is YENEEA. In DNA form, the CDR3 reads TGTGCCAGCAGCTTGGGTAGCGGGGGGTACAATGAGCAGTTCTTC. Its translation is CASSLGSGGYNEQFF.

This clonotype occurred a few times. The DNA for the CDR3 is TGTGCCAGCAGTACAGGCGAAGGGAACGAGCAGTACTTC. Protein: CASSTGEGNEQYF. The chain has TRBV7-3 and TRBJ2-7; possible D gene TRBD1, 5 bases. Trimming stripped 6 bases from V and 5 bases from J, with 14 bases between. CDR1 and CDR2 from the germline V gene are SGHTA and FQGTGA. The CDR3 covers 13 residues.

This clonotype was counted a few times. V usage is TRBV6-1 and J usage is TRBJ2-3; perhaps TRBD2 as D (6 bases). Germline V gene lookup returns CDR1 MNHNS and CDR2 SASEGT. V lost 7 bases to trimming and J lost 0 bases, with 11 bases between them. This CDR3 is built from 14 residues. The CDR3 loop reads CASMSGTSTDTQYF. Here the CDR3 DNA reads TGTGCCAGCATGTCCGGGACTAGCACAGATACGCAGTATTTT.

The chain couples TRBV11-3 to TRBJ2-1; D possibly corresponds to TRBD2 (5 bases). This CDR3 region has 12 residues. The V and J ends lost 8 bases and 7 bases respectively, with 12 bases between them. In germline, CDR1 is SGHNT, CDR2 YENEEA. CDR3 coding DNA: TGTGCCAGCGCGACATCGGGGAATGAGCAGTTCTTC. Its translation: CASATSGNEQFF.

There are many counts of this clonotype. This rearrangement joins TRBV4-2 to TRBJ2-3; 8 bases match TRBD2. Germline CDR1 is LGHNA and CDR2 is YNFKEQ. The V and J ends lost 7 bases and 4 bases, in that order; junction bases with no gene match: 7. This CDR3 spans 14 amino acids. DNA for the CDR3: TGTGCCAGCACCCTCTCGGGAGGGCCAGATACGCAGTATTTT. It specifies CASTLSGGPDTQYF.

The sample holds many counts of this clonotype. The V call is TRBV7-2, the J call TRBJ1-1; D remains unclear. Germline-derived CDR1 and CDR2 are SGHTA and FQGNSA. The CDR3 extends over 14 amino acids. V was cut by 3 bases and J by 3 bases, with 11 bases left in between. The CDR3 loop is CASSLWREDTEAFF. DNA for the CDR3: TGTGCCAGCAGCTTGTGGAGGGAGGACACTGAAGCTTTCTTT.

This clonotype was recorded many times. V usage is TRBV10-3 and J usage is TRBJ1-1; D unclear. Per the germline V gene, CDR1 is ENHRY and CDR2 is SYGVKD. V was cut by 3 bases and J by 6 bases, with 8 bases left in between. The CDR3 has 12 residues. CDR3 nucleotides: TGTGCCATCAGTGAAAGAGAATCTGAAGCTTTCTTT. It specifies CAISERESEAFF.

The chain joins TRBV9 to TRBJ1-1; possible D gene TRBD1, 6 bases. This CDR3 has 16 residues. Trimming took off 0 bases at V and 1 base at J, with 13 bases between the two ends. Germline CDR1 SGDLS, CDR2 YYNGEE. The CDR3 reads CASSVATGFGNTEAFF. The CDR3 nucleotides read TGTGCCAGCAGCGTAGCTACAGGGTTCGGGAACACTGAAGCTTTCTTT.